A selection of T cell receptor beta chains follows, all from one sample in a study of TIL therapy for anti-PD-1-resistant metastatic lung cancer. The table came from immunoSEQ multiplex PCR; TCRdb's copy has only in-frame clones and leaves some out. In the table there are approximately 45,000 clones, 70% to 80% of which are singletons. The sample in question was blood, obtained at baseline. These receptors all stem from a man aged 70 or older with non-small cell lung cancer. The CDR3 runs from the conserved cysteine through the conserved F or W. D genes are given only for firm matches. Clone size is stated in some rows and not others, as once, few, many or a class when expanded.

clone size: NA; J gene: TRBJ2-1; D gene: TRBD2; V gene: TRBV4-1; CDR3 protein: CASSHSGRGRNEQFF; CDR3 DNA: TGCGCCAGCAGTCATAGCGGGAGAGGGAGGAATGAGCAGTTCTTC
clone size: NA; J gene: TRBJ1-6; D gene: NA; V gene: TRBV4-1; CDR3 protein: CASRSLGLNSPLHF; CDR3 DNA: TGCGCCAGCAGATCCCTGGGGCTTAATTCACCCCTCCACTTT
clone size: once; J gene: TRBJ2-2; D gene: TRBD2; V gene: TRBV5-1; CDR3 protein: CASSTRTSGSVGELFF; CDR3 DNA: TGCGCCAGCAGCACCAGGACTAGCGGGAGTGTCGGGGAGCTGTTTTTT
clone size: NA; J gene: TRBJ2-5; D gene: TRBD1; V gene: TRBV19; CDR3 protein: CASRAGTGSETQYF; CDR3 DNA: TGTGCCAGTAGAGCCGGGACAGGGAGTGAGACCCAGTACTTC
clone size: NA; J gene: TRBJ1-5; D gene: NA; V gene: TRBV19; CDR3 protein: CASKIGYNQPQHF; CDR3 DNA: TGTGCCAGTAAGATAGGGTACAATCAGCCCCAGCATTTT
clone size: few; J gene: TRBJ1-1; D gene: NA; V gene: TRBV7-6; CDR3 protein: CASSPGHPNTEAFF; CDR3 DNA: TGTGCCAGCAGCCCGGGACACCCGAACACTGAAGCTTTCTTT
clone size: NA; J gene: TRBJ2-2; D gene: NA; V gene: TRBV27; CDR3 protein: CASSFPPSELGTGELFF; CDR3 DNA: TGTGCCAGCAGTTTCCCCCCTAGCGAACTCGGCACCGGGGAGCTGTTTTTT
clone size: NA; J gene: TRBJ1-1; D gene: NA; V gene: TRBV5-1; CDR3 protein: CASSSTWETEAFF; CDR3 DNA: TGCGCCAGCAGCTCTACATGGGAAACTGAAGCTTTCTTT
clone size: once; J gene: TRBJ2-6; D gene: TRBD1; V gene: TRBV5-1; CDR3 protein: CASSPTGQGANVLTF; CDR3 DNA: TGCGCCAGCAGCCCCACGGGACAGGGAGCCAACGTCCTGACTTTC
clone size: NA; J gene: TRBJ2-3; D gene: NA; V gene: TRBV23-1; CDR3 protein: CASSQGRRCGGTQYF; CDR3 DNA: TGCGCCAGCAGTCAAGGTAGACGTTGTGGTGGTACGCAGTATTTT
clone size: once; J gene: TRBJ1-2; D gene: TRBD1; V gene: TRBV4-3; CDR3 protein: CASSQDLGQASYGYTF; CDR3 DNA: TGCGCCAGCAGCCAAGATTTGGGACAGGCTAGCTATGGCTACACCTTC
clone size: NA; J gene: TRBJ2-2; D gene: NA; V gene: TRBV7-9; CDR3 protein: CASSFLDTGELFF; CDR3 DNA: TGTGCCAGCAGCTTTTTAGACACCGGGGAGCTGTTTTTT
clone size: few; J gene: TRBJ1-6; D gene: TRBD1; V gene: TRBV9; CDR3 protein: CASSAPGQGNSPLHF; CDR3 DNA: TGTGCCAGCAGCGCCCCGGGACAGGGCAATTCACCCCTCCACTTT
clone size: NA; J gene: TRBJ2-3; D gene: NA; V gene: TRBV12-2; CDR3 protein: CASRKRGSGRASDTQYF; CDR3 DNA: TGTGCAAGTCGGAAAAGGGGTAGCGGGAGGGCAAGTGATACGCAGTATTTT
clone size: NA; J gene: TRBJ2-5; D gene: NA; V gene: TRBV29-1; CDR3 protein: CSAGRETQYF; CDR3 DNA: TGCAGCGCAGGCCGAGAGACCCAGTACTTC
clone size: NA; J gene: TRBJ2-6; D gene: TRBD1; V gene: TRBV7-3; CDR3 protein: CASSSGQGSVLTF; CDR3 DNA: TGTGCCAGCAGCTCCGGACAGGGCTCCGTCCTGACTTTC
clone size: NA; J gene: TRBJ1-1; D gene: NA; V gene: TRBV5-6; CDR3 protein: CASTRNHAEAFF; CDR3 DNA: TGTGCCAGCACCCGCAATCACGCTGAAGCTTTCTTT
clone size: NA; J gene: TRBJ2-5; D gene: NA; V gene: TRBV7-3; CDR3 protein: CASSLGFKETQYF; CDR3 DNA: TGTGCCAGCAGCTTAGGGTTCAAAGAGACCCAGTACTTC
clone size: NA; J gene: TRBJ1-2; D gene: TRBD1; V gene: TRBV27; CDR3 protein: CASGRQGVAYGYTF; CDR3 DNA: TGTGCCAGCGGCAGGCAGGGGGTAGCCTATGGCTACACCTTC
clone size: NA; J gene: TRBJ2-2; D gene: TRBD2; V gene: TRBV4-3; CDR3 protein: CASSQESSGSGELFF; CDR3 DNA: TGCGCCAGCAGCCAAGAGAGTAGCGGGAGTGGGGAGCTGTTTTTT
clone size: NA; J gene: TRBJ2-1; D gene: NA; V gene: TRBV11-2; CDR3 protein: CASSLRQAGTYNEQFF; CDR3 DNA: TGTGCCAGCAGCCTACGCCAAGCGGGTACTTACAATGAGCAGTTCTTC
clone size: once; J gene: TRBJ2-7; D gene: NA; V gene: TRBV6-1; CDR3 protein: CASRSVFYEQYF; CDR3 DNA: TGTGCCAGCAGGTCAGTATTCTACGAGCAGTACTTC
clone size: few; J gene: TRBJ2-1; D gene: TRBD2; V gene: TRBV7-3; CDR3 protein: CASSLTSPGGPESQFF; CDR3 DNA: TGTGCCAGCAGCTTAACGTCTCCGGGAGGGCCAGAGTCGCAGTTCTTC
clone size: NA; J gene: TRBJ2-1; D gene: TRBD2; V gene: TRBV7-2; CDR3 protein: CASSFLPGTSGKSEQFF; CDR3 DNA: TGTGCCAGCAGCTTCCTCCCCGGGACTAGCGGGAAGAGCGAGCAGTTCTTC
clone size: NA; J gene: TRBJ2-1; D gene: NA; V gene: TRBV20-1; CDR3 protein: CSARDTVEQFF; CDR3 DNA: TGCAGTGCTAGAGATACGGTTGAGCAGTTCTTC
clone size: NA; J gene: TRBJ1-5; D gene: TRBD1; V gene: TRBV27; CDR3 protein: CASSLQGGSQQPQHF; CDR3 DNA: TGTGCCAGCAGTTTGCAGGGGGGATCCCAACAGCCCCAGCATTTT
clone size: once; J gene: TRBJ2-1; D gene: NA; V gene: TRBV7-9; CDR3 protein: CASSFDGDEQFF; CDR3 DNA: TGTGCCAGCAGCTTCGATGGCGACGAGCAGTTCTTC
clone size: few; J gene: TRBJ2-3; D gene: TRBD1; V gene: TRBV9; CDR3 protein: CASSVEGQFTDTQYF; CDR3 DNA: TGTGCCAGCAGCGTAGAGGGACAGTTCACAGATACGCAGTATTTT
clone size: NA; J gene: TRBJ2-7; D gene: NA; V gene: TRBV5-4; CDR3 protein: CASSPGTTSSYEQYF; CDR3 DNA: TGTGCCAGCAGCCCCGGGACAACCTCCTCCTACGAGCAGTACTTC
clone size: NA; J gene: TRBJ2-1; D gene: NA; V gene: TRBV28; CDR3 protein: CASSSGLSYREQFF; CDR3 DNA: TGTGCCAGCAGTTCCGGACTCAGCTACCGTGAGCAGTTCTTC
clone size: NA; J gene: TRBJ1-2; D gene: TRBD1; V gene: TRBV5-1; CDR3 protein: CASSLGPGQLNYGYTF; CDR3 DNA: TGCGCCAGCAGCTTGGGTCCGGGACAGCTCAACTATGGCTACACCTTC
clone size: NA; J gene: TRBJ1-1; D gene: NA; V gene: TRBV7-6; CDR3 protein: CASSLAEGTEAFF; CDR3 DNA: TGTGCCAGCAGCTTAGCGGAGGGCACTGAAGCTTTCTTT
clone size: NA; J gene: TRBJ2-5; D gene: TRBD1; V gene: TRBV6-5; CDR3 protein: CASSYGQGVSQETQYF; CDR3 DNA: TGTGCCAGCAGTTACGGGCAGGGGGTTTCCCAAGAGACCCAGTACTTC
clone size: NA; J gene: TRBJ2-3; D gene: TRBD2; V gene: TRBV7-3; CDR3 protein: CASSNSGSTDTQYF; CDR3 DNA: TGTGCCAGCAGCAATAGCGGGAGCACAGATACGCAGTATTTT